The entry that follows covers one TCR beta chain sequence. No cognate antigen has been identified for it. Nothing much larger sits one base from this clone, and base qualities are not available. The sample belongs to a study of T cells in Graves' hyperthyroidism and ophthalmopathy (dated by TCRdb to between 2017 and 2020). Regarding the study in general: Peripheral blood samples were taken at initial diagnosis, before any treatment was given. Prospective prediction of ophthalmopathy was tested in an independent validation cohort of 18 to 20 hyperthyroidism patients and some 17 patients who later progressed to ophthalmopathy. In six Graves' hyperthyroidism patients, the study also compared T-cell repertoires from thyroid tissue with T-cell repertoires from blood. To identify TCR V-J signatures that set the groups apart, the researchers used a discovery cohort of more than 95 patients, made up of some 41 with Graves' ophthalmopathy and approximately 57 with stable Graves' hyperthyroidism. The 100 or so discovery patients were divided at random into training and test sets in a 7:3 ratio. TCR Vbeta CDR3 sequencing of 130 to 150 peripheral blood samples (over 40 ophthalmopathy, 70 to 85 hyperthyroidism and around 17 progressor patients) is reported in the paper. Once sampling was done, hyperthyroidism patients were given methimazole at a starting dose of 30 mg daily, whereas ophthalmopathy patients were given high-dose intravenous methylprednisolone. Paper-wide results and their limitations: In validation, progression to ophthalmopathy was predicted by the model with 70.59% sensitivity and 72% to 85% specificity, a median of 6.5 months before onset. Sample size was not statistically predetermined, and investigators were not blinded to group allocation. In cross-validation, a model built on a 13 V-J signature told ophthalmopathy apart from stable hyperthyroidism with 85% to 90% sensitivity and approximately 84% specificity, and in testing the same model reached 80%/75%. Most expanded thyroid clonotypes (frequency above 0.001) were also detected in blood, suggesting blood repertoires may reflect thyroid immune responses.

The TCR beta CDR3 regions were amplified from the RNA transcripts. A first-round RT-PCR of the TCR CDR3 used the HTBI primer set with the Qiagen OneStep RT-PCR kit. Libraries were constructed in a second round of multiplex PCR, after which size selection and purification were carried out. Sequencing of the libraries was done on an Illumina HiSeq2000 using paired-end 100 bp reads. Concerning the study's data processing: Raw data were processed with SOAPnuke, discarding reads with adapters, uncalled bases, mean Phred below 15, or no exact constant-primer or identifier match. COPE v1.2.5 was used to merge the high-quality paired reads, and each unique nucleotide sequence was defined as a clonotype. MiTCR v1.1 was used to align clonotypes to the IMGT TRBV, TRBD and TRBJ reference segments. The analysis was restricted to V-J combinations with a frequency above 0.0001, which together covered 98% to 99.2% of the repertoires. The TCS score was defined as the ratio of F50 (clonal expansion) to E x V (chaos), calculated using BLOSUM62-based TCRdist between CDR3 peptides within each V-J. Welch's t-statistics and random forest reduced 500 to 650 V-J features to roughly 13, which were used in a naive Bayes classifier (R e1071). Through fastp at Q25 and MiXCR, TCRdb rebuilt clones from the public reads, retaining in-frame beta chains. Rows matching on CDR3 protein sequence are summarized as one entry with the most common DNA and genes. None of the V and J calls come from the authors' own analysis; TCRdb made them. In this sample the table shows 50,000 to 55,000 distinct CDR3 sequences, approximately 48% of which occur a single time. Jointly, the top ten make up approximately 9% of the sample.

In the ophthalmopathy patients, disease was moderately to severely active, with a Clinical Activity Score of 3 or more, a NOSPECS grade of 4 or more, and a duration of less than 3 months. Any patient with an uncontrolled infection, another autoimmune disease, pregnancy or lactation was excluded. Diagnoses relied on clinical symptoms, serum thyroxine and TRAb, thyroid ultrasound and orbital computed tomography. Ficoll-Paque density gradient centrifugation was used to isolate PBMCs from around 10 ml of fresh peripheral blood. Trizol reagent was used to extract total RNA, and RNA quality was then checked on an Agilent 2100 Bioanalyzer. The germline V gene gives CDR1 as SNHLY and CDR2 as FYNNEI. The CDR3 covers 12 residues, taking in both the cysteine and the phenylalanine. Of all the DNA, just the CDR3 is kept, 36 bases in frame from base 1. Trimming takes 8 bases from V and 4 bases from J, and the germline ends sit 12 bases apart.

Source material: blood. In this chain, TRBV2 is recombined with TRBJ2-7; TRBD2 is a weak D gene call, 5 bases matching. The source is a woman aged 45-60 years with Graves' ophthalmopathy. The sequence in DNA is TGTGCCAGCCTGTTTAGCGTTTACGAGCAGTACTTC. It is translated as CASLFSVYEQYF.